This entry lists 23 T cell receptor beta chains sequenced from one sample in a study of cytomegalovirus exposure and HLA in healthy donors. Data came from immunoSEQ multiplex PCR; TCRdb stores just in-frame clones and leaves some out. The sample yields 110,000 or so clones, roughly 83% seen once. The sequenced sample consisted of PBMCs. The receptors originated from a man between 18 and 35 years old in good health and CMV-seronegative.

In this sample, this clone turned up a few times. The chain recombines TRBV4-2 with TRBJ2-1; 7 bases agree with TRBD2. Germline lookup yields CDR1 LGHNA and CDR2 YNFKEQ. Trimming at V came to 0 bases and at J to 7 bases, leaving 12 bases not matched to a gene. There are 17 residues in the CDR3. CDR3 loop: CASSQDLGGSSGNEQFF. CDR3 DNA sequence: TGTGCCAGCAGCCAAGATTTAGGCGGGAGTTCGGGAAATGAGCAGTTCTTC.

This sequence joins TRBV27 and TRBJ2-1; 7 nucleotides line up with TRBD1. Trimming cost V 5 bases and J 0 bases; bases outside gene matches: 7. From germline, CDR1 is MNHEY and CDR2 SMNVEV (reference sequence). The CDR3 has 16 amino acids. This CDR3 is CASSPTDRSSYNEQFF. The CDR3 nucleotides are TGTGCCAGCAGTCCGACGGACAGGAGCTCCTACAATGAGCAGTTCTTC.

V gene TRBV11-3 combines with J gene TRBJ2-2; TRBD1 matches 7 bases. Germline CDR1 reads SGHNT; CDR2 reads YENEEA. This CDR3 is 16 amino acids long. Unmatched junction bases numbered 9, after V lost 4 bases and J lost 4 bases. CDR3 bases: TGTGCCAGCAGCTCCGCGCGAGACAGGGCCACCGGGGAGCTGTTTTTT. Amino acid sequence: CASSSARDRATGELFF.

This clone was counted a single time. The chain joins TRBV6-1 to TRBJ1-6, with 8 nucleotides matching TRBD1. Germline V CDR1 and CDR2: MNHNS, SASEGT. The CDR3 covers 15 residues. With V trimmed by 2 bases and J by 9 bases, 6 bases remained unmatched. CDR3: CASSESGRGRSPLHF. As DNA, the CDR3 is TGTGCCAGCAGTGAATCGGGCAGGGGGCGTTCACCCCTCCACTTT.

The table lists this clone with a count of one. This chain joins TRBV13 and TRBJ1-1; D is undetermined. There are 14 residues in the CDR3. Trimming removed 4 bases at V and 3 bases at J, with 12 bases between. The germline V gene has CDR1 PRHDT and CDR2 FYEKMQ (reference sequence). For the CDR3, the DNA is TGTGCCAGCAGCTCCCGAGGTTTGGACACTGAAGCTTTCTTT. Translated: CASSSRGLDTEAFF.

The gene calls are TRBV28 and TRBJ2-3; TRBD2 is a possible D gene (6 bases). V gave up 8 bases and J gave up 3 bases, with 18 bases separating them. Germline assignment: CDR1 MDHEN and CDR2 SYDVKM. This CDR3 comprises 15 residues. The CDR3 is CASRGSGDLTDTQYF. The CDR3 coding sequence is TGTGCCAGCCGGGGGAGCGGAGATTTAACAGATACGCAGTATTTT.

V and J are TRBV18 and TRBJ2-7; D call uncertain. V was clipped by 3 bases and J by 0 bases, with 3 bases between them. Germline V gene lookup returns CDR1 KGHSH and CDR2 LQKENI. CDR3 length equals 12 residues. The CDR3 here is CASSPNSYEQYF. The CDR3, as DNA: TGTGCCAGCTCACCTAACTCCTACGAGCAGTACTTC.

This rearrangement joins TRBV7-2 to TRBJ1-4; D unresolved. The CDR3 extends over 14 amino acids. Per germline, CDR1 SGHTA and CDR2 FQGNSA. V gave up 1 base and J gave up 4 bases, with 7 bases separating them. This chain's CDR3 is CASSLVRGNEKLFF. The CDR3 DNA follows: TGTGCCAGCAGCTTAGTGCGGGGTAATGAAAAACTGTTTTTT.

The chain recombines TRBV7-9 with TRBJ2-3, with 8 bases identical to TRBD1. This CDR3 is built from 15 residues. CDR1 SEHNR and CDR2 FQNEAQ come from the germline V gene (reference sequence). Trimming removed 3 bases from V and 6 bases from J; junction bases left unmatched: 8. The CDR3 sequence: CASSLAGTGRDTQYF. CDR3 nucleotide sequence: TGTGCCAGCAGCTTGGCCGGGACAGGTAGGGATACGCAGTATTTT.

The chain employs TRBV13 and TRBJ2-2, with TRBD1 as a possible D gene (6 bases). Trimming shortened V by 5 bases and J by 6 bases, and 13 bases separated the two germline ends. Germline V gene data show CDR1 as PRHDT and CDR2 as FYEKMQ (reference sequence). The CDR3 contains 14 residues. The CDR3 here is CASSLTGSAGELFF. The CDR3, as DNA: TGTGCCAGCAGCCTAACAGGGTCCGCCGGGGAGCTGTTTTTT. Drawing the rest from reference TRBV13 and TRBJ2-2, the complete variable domain is AAGVIQSPRHLIKEKRETATLKCYPIPRHDTVYWYQQGPGQDPQFLISFYEKMQSDKGSIPDRFSAQQFSDYHSELNMSSLELGDSALYFCASSLTGSAGELFFGEGSRLTVL.

This chain links TRBV28 with TRBJ1-2; no firm D call. The CDR3 is 13 residues long. Germline V gene data show CDR1 as MDHEN and CDR2 as SYDVKM. Between the trimmed V and J ends, which lost 7 bases and 1 base, there was a span of 10 bases. DNA of the CDR3: TGTGCCAGCACGGCAGGCAATAACTATGGCTACACCTTC. Translating it yields CASTAGNNYGYTF.

The rearrangement uses TRBV2 and TRBJ2-4; TRBD1 matches 7 bases. After removal of 6 bases from V and 4 bases from J, the junction contained 0 bases not matched to a gene. Looked up from germline, CDR1 is SNHLY and CDR2 is FYNNEI. CDR3 length: 12 residues. Here the CDR3 DNA reads TGTGCCAGCAGGACAGGGAAAAACATTCAGTACTTC. It yields the protein CASRTGKNIQYF.

V gene TRBV5-4 combines with J gene TRBJ2-1; D uncertain. The CDR3 is 12 amino acids. The V and J ends lost 1 base and 10 bases respectively, with 9 bases between them. Per germline, CDR1 SGHNT and CDR2 YYREEE (reference sequence). This CDR3 reads CASSLLLSEQFF. The CDR3 DNA reads as TGTGCCAGCAGCTTGCTTTTAAGCGAGCAGTTCTTC. The complete variable domain, with remaining parts taken from reference TRBV5-4 and TRBJ2-1, reads ETGVTQSPTHLIKTRGQQVTLRCSSQSGHNTVSWYQQALGQGPQFIFQYYREEENGRGNFPPRFSGLQFPNYSSELNVNALELDDSALYLCASSLLLSEQFFGPGTRLTVL.

The chain employs TRBV9 and TRBJ2-2, with 7 bases aligning to TRBD1. V lost 1 base and J lost 5; bases outside the gene matches: 11. This CDR3 is 17 amino acids long. CDR1 and CDR2 (germline): SGDLS, YYNGEE. CDR3 loop: CASSVNRQGLLTGELFF. The CDR3 DNA sequence: TGTGCCAGCAGCGTAAATAGACAGGGATTGTTGACCGGGGAGCTGTTTTTT. The whole variable domain, remainder taken from reference TRBV9 and TRBJ2-2, is DSGVTQTPKHLITATGQRVTLRCSPRSGDLSVYWYQQSLDQGLQFLIQYYNGEERAKGNILERFSAQQFPDLHSELNLSSLELGDSALYFCASSVNRQGLLTGELFFGEGSRLTVL.

The rearrangement joins TRBV29-1 to TRBJ1-1; a possible D gene is TRBD1 (5 bases). The V end was cut by 4 bases, the J end by 0 bases, with 12 bases between. This CDR3 contains 14 residues. Germline-derived CDR1 and CDR2 are SQVTM and ANQGSEA. The CDR3, as DNA: TGCAGCGTTGCCGGGGGAGGTATGAACACTGAAGCTTTCTTT. Translating it yields CSVAGGGMNTEAFF.

The chain uses TRBV5-1 and TRBJ2-5, with 8 bases that match TRBD2. This CDR3 has 14 amino acids. The J segment lost 5 bases and the V segment lost 3 bases, leaving 6 bases of the junction unmatched. Germline V CDR1 and CDR2: SGHRS, YFSETQ. The CDR3 DNA is TGCGCCAGCAGCTCGACTAGCGTCGGGGAGACCCAGTACTTC. Translating gives CASSSTSVGETQYF.

V is TRBV11-2 and J is TRBJ2-1; TRBD1 agrees at 7 bases. Looked up from germline, CDR1 is SGHAT and CDR2 is FQNNGV. The CDR3 spans 18 residues. With V trimmed by 4 bases and J by 0 bases, 12 bases remained unmatched. CDR3 sequence: CASSSRGQTLSSYNEQFF. CDR3 DNA sequence: TGTGCCAGCAGCTCCCGGGGACAGACCCTGAGCTCCTACAATGAGCAGTTCTTC.

This chain links TRBV6-1 with TRBJ2-7, with 9 bases that match TRBD2. V gave up 6 bases and J gave up 3 bases; unmatched junction bases: 6. Germline V CDR1 and CDR2: MNHNS, SASEGT. This CDR3 region has 14 residues. The CDR3 spells CASSHSGGRYEQYF. The CDR3 nucleotides are TGTGCCAGCAGCCATAGCGGGGGTCGCTACGAGCAGTACTTC.

The chain is built from TRBV6-1 and TRBJ2-2, with D possibly being TRBD2 (5 bases). V lost 3 bases and J lost 0, with 11 bases in between. The length of the CDR3 is 16 residues. The V gene's germline CDR1 is MNHNS and CDR2 SASEGT. CDR3 residues: CASSEEEHTNTGELFF. The CDR3 DNA sequence: TGTGCCAGCAGTGAGGAGGAACACACGAACACCGGGGAGCTGTTTTTT.

The rearrangement links TRBV5-6 to TRBJ2-7; 9 bases map to TRBD1. V lost 4 bases and J lost 4; bases outside the gene matches: 9. CDR1 is SGHDT, CDR2 YYEEEE, per germline. CDR3 length equals 15 residues. CDR3 sequence (DNA): TGTGCCAGCAGCCGGACAGGACAGGGGATATACGAGCAGTACTTC. Amino acid sequence: CASSRTGQGIYEQYF.

About this clone: The junction differs from germline at one of its ends, possibly a read error. The chain's CDR3 is CASSPLAGIEETQYF. Here the CDR3 DNA reads TGTGCTAGCAGCCCCCTAGCGGGGATAGAGGAGACCCAGTACTTC. This chain uses TRBV7-7 with TRBJ2-5; TRBD2 matches at 9 bases. CDR3 length: 15 residues. Germline V gene sequence: CDR1 SSHAT, CDR2 FNYEAQ (reference sequence).

The rearrangement joins TRBV7-9 to TRBJ2-1; TRBD1 matches 8 bases. CDR3 length: 15 residues. Germline CDR1 reads SEHNR; CDR2 reads FQNEAQ (reference sequence). The trim removed 10 bases at V and 8 bases at J, leaving 16 bases unmatched. For the CDR3, the DNA is TGTGCCATCCCTAGGGGGCAGGGGGCCGTGCATGAGCAGTTCTTC. Its translation: CAIPRGQGAVHEQFF.

This chain joins TRBV2 and TRBJ1-6; TRBD1 might be the D (5 bases). The CDR3 runs 13 residues. Germline V gives CDR1 SNHLY, CDR2 FYNNEI. Trimming removed 1 base at V and 12 bases at J, with 10 bases between. CDR3 loop: CASSEGRVLPLHF. The CDR3 nucleotides read TGTGCCAGCAGTGAAGGCAGGGTGTTACCCCTCCACTTT.